This paragraph covers one T cell receptor beta chain sequence. Its matching antigen is unknown. The CDR3 loop spans 14 amino acids. This sample was included in a study of T-cell memory formation after mild COVID-19. Study-level information: TCR clusters were mostly donor specific.

Employing constant-segment primers, 5'RACE generated TCR alpha and TCR beta cDNA libraries bearing sample barcodes and UMIs. TCRdb re-analysed the 5' RACE reads in MiXCR, keeping a single row per CDR3 protein. The sample yields tens of thousands of distinct CDR3 sequences, around 10% seen once. General study results and limits: Among clones contracting day 15 to 85, CD4/CD8 was balanced, whereas later expanders leaned CD4+. Several responding clones turned up in pre-infection memory, indicating that cross-reactive memory may have taken part.

V gene TRBV12-3 or TRBV12-4 combines with J gene TRBJ2-1, with D possibly being TRBD1 (6 bases). Gene TRBJ2-5 matches the end of the DNA better, so the J call may be wrong. This clonotype was sampled from a man in his late teens or twenties who had mild COVID-19 (a few samples of this study predate the infection). Cell type and time point are not known. The sequenced sample was PBMCs or a T cell subset sorted from them (not recorded which). Here the CDR3 DNA reads TGTGCCAGCAGTTTAGCGGACAGAAAAGAGACCCAGTACTTC. The encoded protein is CASSLADRKETQYF.